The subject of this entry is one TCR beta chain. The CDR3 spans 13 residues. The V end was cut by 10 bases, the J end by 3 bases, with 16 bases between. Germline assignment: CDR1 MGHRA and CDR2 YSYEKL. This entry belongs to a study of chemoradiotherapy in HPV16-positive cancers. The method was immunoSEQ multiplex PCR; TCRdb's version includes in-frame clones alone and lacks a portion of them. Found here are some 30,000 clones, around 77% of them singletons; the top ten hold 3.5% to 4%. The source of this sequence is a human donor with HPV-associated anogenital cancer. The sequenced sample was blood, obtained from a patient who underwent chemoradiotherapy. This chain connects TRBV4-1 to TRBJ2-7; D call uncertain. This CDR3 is CATGTQNGYEQYF. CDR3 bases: TGCGCCACCGGAACTCAGAACGGCTACGAGCAGTACTTC.